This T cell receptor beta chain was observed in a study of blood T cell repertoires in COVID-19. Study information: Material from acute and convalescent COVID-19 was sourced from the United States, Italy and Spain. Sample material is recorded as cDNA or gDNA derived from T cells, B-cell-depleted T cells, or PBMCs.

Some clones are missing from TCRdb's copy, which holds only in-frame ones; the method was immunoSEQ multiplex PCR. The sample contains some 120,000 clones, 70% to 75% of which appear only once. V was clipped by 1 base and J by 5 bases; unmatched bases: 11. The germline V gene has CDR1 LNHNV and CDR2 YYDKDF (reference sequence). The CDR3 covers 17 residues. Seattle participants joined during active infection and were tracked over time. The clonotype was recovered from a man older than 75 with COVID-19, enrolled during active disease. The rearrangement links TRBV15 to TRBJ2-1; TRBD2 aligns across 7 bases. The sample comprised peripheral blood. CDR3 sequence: CATSRGAVQRGNNEQFF. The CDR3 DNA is TGTGCCACCAGCAGAGGGGCGGTTCAGCGGGGAAACAATGAGCAGTTCTTC.